Following are 20 T cell receptor beta chains from one sample sequenced in a study of OX40 agonist ivuxolimab in advanced cancers. Repertoires were generated with immunoSEQ multiplex PCR, while TCRdb's copy carries only in-frame clones and drops some. The repertoire holds roughly 64,000 clones, with 75% to 90% as singletons. The specimen was CD4+ or CD8+ T cells sorted from blood, collected in a trial of the OX40 agonist ivuxolimab. The receptors shown here come from an adult with an advanced solid tumor such as melanoma, head and neck, liver or kidney cancer.

The chain is built from TRBV7-8 and TRBJ2-1; D is possibly TRBD1 (6 bases). Between the trimmed V and J ends, which lost 5 bases and 4 bases, there was a span of 12 bases. CDR3 length equals 14 residues. Germline lookup yields CDR1 SGHVS and CDR2 FQNEAQ. The CDR3 protein is CASSPLRGYNEQFF. The CDR3 DNA reads as TGTGCCAGCAGCCCGCTCAGGGGTTACAATGAGCAGTTCTTC.

By share, this clone counts as medium-sized. The rearrangement uses TRBV29-1 and TRBJ1-1; weak D call: TRBD1 (6 bases). The V gene's germline CDR1 is SQVTM and CDR2 ANQGSEA. The CDR3 runs 12 residues. V gave up 6 bases and J gave up 5 bases, with 13 bases separating them. The DNA of the CDR3 is TGCAGCGTGGATGCAGGGGTAACTGAAGCTTTCTTT. Translation gives CSVDAGVTEAFF.

The V call is TRBV10-2, the J call TRBJ2-3; 13 nucleotides line up with TRBD2. The CDR3 extends over 18 amino acids. V lost 6 bases to trimming and J lost 0 bases; unmatched junction nucleotides: 9. Germline CDR1 is WSHSY and CDR2 is SAAADI. CDR3 sequence: CASRGLAGPVASTDTQYF. CDR3 in DNA: TGCGCCAGCAGGGGACTAGCGGGACCTGTAGCTAGCACAGATACGCAGTATTTT.

The chain combines TRBV27 with TRBJ2-1, with 7 positions matching TRBD2. With V trimmed by 2 bases and J by 8 bases, 3 bases remained unmatched. Germline CDR1 and CDR2: MNHEY and SMNVEV (reference sequence). The CDR3 runs 13 residues. CDR3 sequence reads: CASSLLAVYEQFF. CDR3 DNA: TGTGCCAGCAGTTTACTAGCGGTTTATGAGCAGTTCTTC.

A single count supports this clone. This sequence joins TRBV27 and TRBJ2-1; D is unresolved. Germline CDR1 is MNHEY and CDR2 is SMNVEV (reference sequence). The ends were cut back, 3 bases at V and 1 base at J, with 7 bases in the middle. The CDR3 has 14 amino acids. The CDR3 protein is CASSFLRSYNEQFF. CDR3 nucleotide sequence: TGTGCCAGCAGTTTCCTCCGATCCTACAATGAGCAGTTCTTC.

This clone came up once. V and J are TRBV6-1 and TRBJ2-7, with TRBD1 matching 8 bases. This CDR3 has 15 residues. Germline V gene lookup returns CDR1 MNHNS and CDR2 SASEGT. V gave up 2 bases and J gave up 1 base; unmatched junction bases: 4. CDR3 residues: CASSEMDRESYEQYF. The CDR3 nucleotides are TGTGCCAGCAGTGAAATGGACAGGGAGTCCTACGAGCAGTACTTC.

The V call is TRBV7-8, the J call TRBJ2-1; D tentatively reads TRBD1 or TRBD2 (5 bases each). This CDR3 contains 13 residues. The V end lost 5 bases, the J end lost 7 bases, and 12 bases lay between the germline ends. CDR1 is SGHVS, CDR2 FQNEAQ, per germline. In nucleotides, the CDR3 is TGTGCCAGCAGCCCGGGGCCCTTTAATGAGCAGTTCTTC. Protein product: CASSPGPFNEQFF.

This chain uses TRBV4-1 with TRBJ2-7; 11 nucleotides align to TRBD2. CDR1 MGHRA and CDR2 YSYEKL come from the germline V gene. V shed 5 bases and J 3 bases; nucleotides not matched to a gene: 3. The CDR3 runs 14 residues. CDR3 sequence (DNA): TGCGCCAGCAGCGGTCTAGCGGGAGGCTACGAGCAGTACTTC. Residues: CASSGLAGGYEQYF.

The chain is built from TRBV9 and TRBJ2-3; the D gene is possibly TRBD2 (5 bases). The V end lost 0 bases, the J end lost 4 bases, and 24 bases lay between the germline ends. The CDR3 consists of 19 residues. CDR1 and CDR2 from the germline V gene are SGDLS and YYNGEE. The CDR3 protein is CASSVAGPSDWGNSDTQYF. CDR3 DNA: TGTGCCAGCAGCGTAGCCGGACCCTCGGACTGGGGAAATTCAGATACGCAGTATTTT. Combining the CDR3 with reference TRBV9 and TRBJ2-3 gives the whole variable domain DSGVTQTPKHLITATGQRVTLRCSPRSGDLSVYWYQQSLDQGLQFLIQYYNGEERAKGNILERFSAQQFPDLHSELNLSSLELGDSALYFCASSVAGPSDWGNSDTQYFGPGTRLTVL.

The chain links TRBV30 to TRBJ2-3, with 12 bases aligning to TRBD1. Germline CDR1 and CDR2: GTSNPN and SVGIG (reference sequence). The V segment lost 2 bases and the J segment 5 bases; nucleotides outside the gene matches: 8. The CDR3 sequence is 16 residues long. The CDR3 reads CAWSSWDRGRLDTQYF. The CDR3 nucleotides are TGTGCCTGGAGTTCTTGGGACAGGGGGCGCCTAGATACGCAGTATTTT.

The chain recombines TRBV19 with TRBJ2-4, with D perhaps matching TRBD2 (5 bases). There are 16 residues in the CDR3. V was pared by 5 bases and J by 4 bases, with 18 bases between. The germline V gene has CDR1 LNHDA and CDR2 SQIVND (reference sequence). CDR3 residues: CASSREHSGNKNIQYF. CDR3 bases: TGTGCCAGTAGTCGAGAACACTCCGGGAATAAAAACATTCAGTACTTC.

The chain employs TRBV4-2 and TRBJ2-7; D remains unclear. The V gene lost 3 bases and the J gene lost 7 bases, with 13 bases spanning the gap. Germline-derived CDR1 and CDR2 are LGHNA and YNFKEQ. There are 13 residues in the CDR3. CDR3 region: CASSHSPSREQYF. CDR3 nucleotides: TGTGCCAGCAGCCATTCACCCTCCCGGGAGCAGTACTTC.

This chain joins TRBV4-1 and TRBJ2-7; no clear D. Germline V CDR1 and CDR2: MGHRA, YSYEKL. Trimming took 1 base from V and 7 from J, leaving 8 bases between them. This CDR3 is 12 amino acids long. The CDR3 sequence: CASSQGVGEQYF. The CDR3 DNA sequence: TGCGCCAGCAGCCAAGGCGTAGGGGAGCAGTACTTC.

V usage is TRBV10-2 and J usage is TRBJ2-2; D not resolved. This CDR3 region has 12 residues. V was trimmed by 6 bases and J by 5 bases, leaving 7 bases between them. Germline values: CDR1 WSHSY, CDR2 SAAADI. CDR3 nucleotides: TGCGCCAGCAGCGAAGCGACCGGGGAGCTGTTTTTT. Translated: CASSEATGELFF.

This rearrangement joins TRBV11-2 to TRBJ1-2, with a possible D match to TRBD1 (5 bases). Germline-derived CDR1 and CDR2 are SGHAT and FQNNGV. The germline V and J ends were trimmed by 1 base and 3 bases, with 12 bases remaining between them. The CDR3 loop spans 15 amino acids. The CDR3 DNA sequence: TGTGCCAGCAGCTTAGCAGCAGGGCGCGACTATGGCTACACCTTC. Translated, it gives CASSLAAGRDYGYTF. Based on the CDR3 plus reference TRBV11-2 and TRBJ1-2, the full variable domain is EAGVAQSPRYKIIEKRQSVAFWCNPISGHATLYWYQQILGQGPKLLIQFQNNGVVDDSQLPKDRFSAERLKGVDSTLKIQPAKLEDSAVYLCASSLAAGRDYGYTFGSGTRLTVV.

The chain recombines TRBV19 with TRBJ2-3, with 8 bases matching TRBD2. V gave up 5 bases and J gave up 3 bases; unmatched junction bases: 4. Germline V gene lookup returns CDR1 LNHDA and CDR2 SQIVND (reference sequence). CDR3 length equals 14 residues. CDR3 loop: CASSWSGGTDTQYF. The DNA for the CDR3 is TGTGCCAGTAGTTGGAGCGGGGGAACAGATACGCAGTATTTT. Filled out from reference TRBV19 and TRBJ2-3, the complete variable domain reads DGGITQSPKYLFRKEGQNVTLSCEQNLNHDAMYWYRQDPGQGLRLIYYSQIVNDFQKGDIAEGYSVSREKKESFPLTVTSAQKNPTAFYLCASSWSGGTDTQYFGPGTRLTVL.

This clone was recorded only once. The genes are TRBV27 and TRBJ2-1; D gene uncertain. V lost 3 bases, J lost 0 bases, and 6 bases lay in between. Germline-derived CDR1 and CDR2 are MNHEY and SMNVEV (reference sequence). There are 14 residues in the CDR3. The CDR3, as DNA: TGTGCCAGCAGTTTGGCGTCCTCCTACAATGAGCAGTTCTTC. This translates into CASSLASSYNEQFF.

The chain couples TRBV7-6 to TRBJ2-2; D possibly corresponds to TRBD2 (5 bases). CDR3 length equals 13 residues. Deletions cut 5 bases from V and 3 bases from J, with 7 bases between. CDR1 is SGHVS, CDR2 FNYEAQ, per germline. For the CDR3, the DNA is TGTGCCAGCAGCCACGGGGACACCGGGGAGCTGTTTTTT. Its translation is CASSHGDTGELFF.

The chain recombines TRBV19 with TRBJ1-1; D may be TRBD1 (6 bases). The V end was cut by 7 bases, the J end by 5 bases, with 32 bases between. CDR3 length: 19 residues. Looked up from germline, CDR1 is LNHDA and CDR2 is SQIVND (reference sequence). The CDR3 bases are TGTGCCAGTACCTCAACCCACCCGGCAGGGGACTATTTTAGGACTGAAGCTTTCTTT. This translates into CASTSTHPAGDYFRTEAFF.

This chain connects TRBV28 to TRBJ2-1, with unresolved D. V gave up 1 base and J gave up 0 bases, with 7 bases separating them. From germline, CDR1 is MDHEN and CDR2 SYDVKM. This CDR3 spans 15 amino acids. CDR3 region: CASSLSGSSYNEQFF. CDR3 bases: TGTGCCAGCAGTTTATCAGGTAGCTCCTACAATGAGCAGTTCTTC. Supplemented by reference TRBV28 and TRBJ2-1, the full variable domain reads DVKVTQSSRYLVKRTGEKVFLECVQDMDHENMFWYRQDPGLGLRLIYFSYDVKMKEKGDIPEGYSVSREKKERFSLILESASTNQTSMYLCASSLSGSSYNEQFFGPGTRLTVL.